This T cell receptor (beta chain) was identified during a study of identical twins. TCRdb re-derived calls from the 5' RACE reads in MiXCR, one entry per CDR3 protein. The data show nearly 650,000 distinct CDR3 sequences, 7.1% seen once. No donor was unhealthy or non-Caucasian. The V gene lost 1 base and the J gene lost 3 bases, with 10 bases spanning the gap. Germline assignment: CDR1 SGHAT and CDR2 FQNNGV. This CDR3 has 15 residues. These same records also appear under a second study, on yellow fever vaccine responses in identical twins.

This chain links TRBV11-2 with TRBJ2-1; possible D gene TRBD2, 5 bases. Material: PBMCs. This receptor was obtained from a woman between 18 and 29 years old in good health. This CDR3 is CASSLVPGFYNEQFF. The CDR3 bases are TGTGCCAGCAGCTTAGTGCCGGGGTTCTACAATGAGCAGTTCTTC.